The 11 T cell receptor beta chains reported below all come from one sample, sequenced in a study of cytomegalovirus exposure and HLA in healthy donors. Amplification used 60 Vbeta primers and 13 Jbeta primers. Clones were read by immunoSEQ multiplex PCR, and TCRdb kept only the in-frame ones, dropping some. The sample lists approximately 140,000 clones, roughly 77% seen once, with approximately 3% in the top ten. What was sequenced was PBMCs. Source of these receptors: a female donor in good health and CMV-seronegative.

The chain has TRBV5-1 and TRBJ1-1, with D perhaps TRBD1 (5 bases). The germline V gene encodes CDR1 SGHRS and CDR2 YFSETQ. Trimming took 4 bases from V and 1 from J, leaving 11 bases between them. The CDR3 has 14 residues. CDR3 region: CASSRDSKNTEAFF. DNA for the CDR3: TGCGCCAGCAGCCGGGACTCAAAGAACACTGAAGCTTTCTTT.

CDR3 coding DNA: TGCAGCGTCCTAGAGGACAGGGCCCCCTATAATTCACCCCTCCACTTT. Amino acids: CSVLEDRAPYNSPLHF. The chain is built from TRBV29-1 and TRBJ1-6; 8 nucleotides match TRBD1. The V and J ends lost 6 bases and 2 bases, in that order; junction bases with no gene match: 9. This CDR3 region has 16 residues. Germline lookup yields CDR1 SQVTM and CDR2 ANQGSEA.

The rearrangement joins TRBV12-5 to TRBJ1-5, with TRBD1 matching over 7 bases. Germline CDR1 reads LGHNT; CDR2 reads FRNRAP. The CDR3 extends over 14 amino acids. Trimming removed 3 bases from V and 6 bases from J; junction bases left unmatched: 5. Here the CDR3 DNA reads TGTGCTAGTGGTTTAGAAGGGGGCTTTCAGCCCCAGCATTTT. It codes for CASGLEGGFQPQHF.

As for this clone: At the DNA level, this CDR3 is encoded by other sequences in the same sample as well. The chain uses TRBV7-9 and TRBJ2-7, with 9 nucleotides matching TRBD1. CDR3 length equals 15 residues. With 5 bases clipped from V and 4 bases from J, the junction kept 9 bases outside the gene matches. CDR1 is SEHNR and CDR2 is FQNEAQ in the germline V gene (reference sequence). The CDR3 here is CASSAGTGRRYEQYF. The CDR3 coding sequence is TGTGCCAGCAGCGCCGGGACAGGGAGAAGGTACGAGCAGTACTTC.

This chain joins TRBV4-3 and TRBJ1-2; D gene unclear. V lost 7 bases and J 8 bases, leaving 20 bases between the germline ends. CDR1 LGHNA and CDR2 YSLEER come from the germline V gene. There are 14 residues in the CDR3. The CDR3 coding sequence is TGCGCCAGCATCGCCGAAGTGGGAGGAGGGGGCTACACCTTC. Translated: CASIAEVGGGGYTF.

The chain employs TRBV6-5 and TRBJ2-5; D uncertain. In germline, CDR1 is MNHEY, CDR2 SVGAGI. Trimming removed 5 bases at V and 5 bases at J, with 12 bases between. The CDR3 covers 13 residues. The CDR3 bases are TGTGCCAGCAGTGTGGTCCGGCGGGAGACCCAGTACTTC. Residues: CASSVVRRETQYF.

The chain carries TRBV18 and TRBJ1-5; the D gene is possibly TRBD1 (6 bases). Germline CDR1 reads KGHSH; CDR2 reads LQKENI. The CDR3 is 14 residues long. The V end lost 3 bases, the J end lost 5 bases, and 11 bases lay between the germline ends. The CDR3 DNA follows: TGTGCCAGCTCACCGTTGGCAGGGGATCAGCCCCAGCATTTT. Its translation is CASSPLAGDQPQHF. Full variable domain (missing parts from reference TRBV18 and TRBJ1-5): NAGVMQNPRHLVRRRGQEARLRCSPMKGHSHVYWYRQLPEEGLKFMVYLQKENIIDESGMPKERFSAEFPKEGPSILRIQQVVRGDSAAYFCASSPLAGDQPQHFGDGTRLSIL.

The chain carries TRBV9 and TRBJ1-2, with 8 bases that match TRBD1. Germline values: CDR1 SGDLS, CDR2 YYNGEE. The CDR3 extends over 15 amino acids. V lost 6 bases and J lost 5; bases outside the gene matches: 12. In DNA, the CDR3 is TGTGCCAGCACCCGGGGGGCACAGGGGGGGTATGGCTACACCTTC. Protein sequence: CASTRGAQGGYGYTF. Using reference TRBV9 and TRBJ1-2 for the parts outside the CDR3, the full variable domain is DSGVTQTPKHLITATGQRVTLRCSPRSGDLSVYWYQQSLDQGLQFLIQYYNGEERAKGNILERFSAQQFPDLHSELNLSSLELGDSALYFCASTRGAQGGYGYTFGSGTRLTVV.

V and J are TRBV5-1 and TRBJ1-1; no reliable D call. Trimming shortened V by 2 bases and J by 0 bases, and 14 bases separated the two germline ends. The CDR3 is made up of 16 amino acids. From germline, CDR1 is SGHRS and CDR2 YFSETQ. The CDR3 bases are TGCGCCAGCAGCTTTGGCCGCTCCCCATTGAACACTGAAGCTTTCTTT. This sequence encodes CASSFGRSPLNTEAFF.

This clone has just a few counts. The chain recombines TRBV5-4 with TRBJ2-5; D is unresolved. Germline V gene lookup returns CDR1 SGHNT and CDR2 YYREEE (reference sequence). The CDR3 runs 13 residues. The V and J ends lost 1 base and 5 bases respectively, with 9 bases between them. CDR3 loop: CASSLYGAETQYF. CDR3 sequence (DNA): TGTGCCAGCAGCTTGTACGGTGCCGAGACCCAGTACTTC.

V and J are TRBV10-3 and TRBJ1-2; D is perhaps TRBD1 (6 bases). The CDR3 spans 17 residues. Trimming cost V 0 bases and J 6 bases, with 20 bases left between them. Per the germline V gene, CDR1 is ENHRY and CDR2 is SYGVKD. The CDR3 loop reads CAISESMVRIPGDGYTF. DNA for the CDR3: TGTGCCATCAGTGAGTCGATGGTGCGGATTCCAGGGGATGGCTACACCTTC.